Described below is a single T cell receptor beta chain sequence and its context. First-strand cDNA relied on TRAV- and TRBV-specific primers spanning alpha and beta chains. TCRs underwent 15 to 25 PCR cycles of amplification with a constant-region primer and V-primer adapter. The isolated mRNA underwent amplification through in vitro transcription. TCRdb re-analysed the reads in MiXCR, keeping a single row per CDR3 protein. The sample has tens of thousands of distinct CDR3 sequences; more than 7.5% are singletons. This entry is derived from a study of low-dose radiotherapy and immunotherapy resistance in tumors. In the study overall: While receiving nivolumab 240 mg every two weeks, patients also received ipilimumab 1 mg/kg every six weeks, both intravenously.

The CDR3 has 12 residues. Unmatched junction bases numbered 3, after V lost 4 bases and J lost 6 bases. Germline V gives CDR1 SGHTA, CDR2 FQGTGA. Time point in this sample: before trial treatment. Every donor was treated with nivolumab, ipilimumab, aspirin, low-dose cyclophosphamide and also low-dose radiotherapy. This clonotype was sampled from a male donor with prostate cancer. The material was PBMCs, obtained before treatment. This chain connects TRBV7-3 to TRBJ2-7, with TRBD1 identical over 7 bases. The CDR3 loop is CASSSPGGEQYF. The CDR3 coding sequence is TGTGCCAGCAGCTCCCCAGGGGGCGAGCAGTACTTC.